The TCR beta chain under discussion was sequenced for a study of T cell repertoires in cytomegalovirus infection. Study-wide context: Public TCR beta signature analysis indicated the presence of both CMV infection and matching HLA type. The study's findings and limits: The response measured ex vivo was dominated by TCR beta clonotypes (HLA-C-restricted and CMV-specific).

TCRdb processed the reads anew with MiXCR; each CDR3 protein has one entry. The sample holds 200,000 or so distinct CDR3 sequences, about 28% seen once. The CDR3 contains 15 residues. Trimming removed 5 bases from V and 2 bases from J; junction bases left unmatched: 3. Germline V gene sequence: CDR1 SEHNR, CDR2 FQNEAQ (reference sequence). Of note for this clonotype: Its antigen is undetermined.

This TCR was recovered from a human donor in good health (CMV status not recorded). Some clones in this sample may be carry-over from other donors' samples. Source material: PBMCs. The rearrangement joins TRBV7-9 to TRBJ2-1, with 10 bases that match TRBD2. For the CDR3, the DNA is TGTGCCAGCAGCGGGAGCGGGGGGGCCTACAATGAGCAGTTCTTC. Amino acid sequence: CASSGSGGAYNEQFF. Looking up the rest from reference TRBV7-9 and TRBJ2-1 gives the full variable domain: DTGVSQNPRHKITKRGQNVTFRCDPISEHNRLYWYRQTLGQGPEFLTYFQNEAQLEKSRLLSDRFSAERPKGSFSTLEIQRTEQGDSAMYLCASSGSGGAYNEQFFGPGTRLTVL.